Shown below are 9 T cell receptor beta chains from a single sample sequenced in a study of cytomegalovirus exposure and HLA in healthy donors. With 60 Vbeta and 13 Jbeta primers, the PCR was carried out. Generated by immunoSEQ multiplex PCR, the TCRdb table keeps only in-frame clones and is missing some. The sample comprises over 95,000 clones, about 80% of which are singletons, and approximately 2.4% rests with the top ten. Sequenced: PBMCs. Every receptor here comes from a female donor in good health and CMV-seronegative.

V gene TRBV5-6 combines with J gene TRBJ2-3; TRBD2 aligns across 8 bases. The junction had 2 bases not matched to a gene; V was cut back by 5 bases and J by 0 bases. The CDR3 has 14 residues. The germline CDR1 and CDR2 sequences are SGHDT and YYEEEE. In DNA, the CDR3 is TGTGCCAGCAGTGGACTAGCTAGCACAGATACGCAGTATTTT. Amino acids: CASSGLASTDTQYF.

This clone was recorded a few times. The gene calls are TRBV4-1 and TRBJ1-5; D is unclear. CDR1 is MGHRA and CDR2 is YSYEKL in the germline V gene. The CDR3 extends over 14 amino acids. The V end lost 3 bases, the J end lost 6 bases, and 12 bases lay between the germline ends. The CDR3 nucleotides are TGCGCCAGCAGCCAGCTCGTCGGGATTCAGCCCCAGCATTTT. This encodes CASSQLVGIQPQHF.

This chain links TRBV7-6 with TRBJ2-2; D might be TRBD1 (6 bases). Per germline, CDR1 SGHVS and CDR2 FNYEAQ. V was trimmed by 8 bases and J by 5 bases, leaving 18 bases between them. The CDR3 sequence is 15 residues long. As DNA, the CDR3 is TGTGCCAGCCGAATGGTACAGGGTGAGACCGGGGAGCTGTTTTTT. Translating it yields CASRMVQGETGELFF.

This clone was observed a few times. The chain is built from TRBV6-5 and TRBJ1-1; no definite D call. In germline, CDR1 is MNHEY, CDR2 SVGAGI. This CDR3 is 13 amino acids long. Trimming cost V 5 bases and J 1 base, with 8 bases left between them. The CDR3 region has the DNA TGTGCCAGCAGTGGTACAGAGAACACTGAAGCTTTCTTT. As protein: CASSGTENTEAFF.

This chain links TRBV19 with TRBJ1-1; D unclear. The germline CDR1 and CDR2 sequences are LNHDA and SQIVND (reference sequence). The CDR3 spans 11 residues. Trimming took 8 bases from V and 1 from J, leaving 5 bases between them. The CDR3 sequence is CASRENTEAFF. The CDR3 DNA reads TGTGCCAGTCGGGAGAACACTGAAGCTTTCTTT.

This clone appeared a few times. This sequence joins TRBV5-4 and TRBJ2-7, with TRBD2 matching 9 bases. The CDR3 spans 17 residues. Germline V lookup: CDR1 SGHNT, CDR2 YYREEE (reference sequence). The V and J ends lost 4 bases and 5 bases, in that order; junction bases with no gene match: 16. CDR3 DNA sequence: TGTGCCAGCAGCCCGTTCGGGCGGGGGGGCCGTTCCGACGAGCAGTACTTC. This codes for CASSPFGRGGRSDEQYF.

The V gene is TRBV9, the J gene TRBJ2-3; possibly TRBD2 for D (7 bases). This CDR3 comprises 16 residues. CDR1 and CDR2 (germline): SGDLS, YYNGEE. V dropped 4 bases and J dropped 3 bases, with 18 bases sitting between them. The CDR3 spells CASSPSRGGGTDTQYF. CDR3 nucleotides: TGTGCCAGCAGCCCCAGTAGAGGGGGGGGTACAGATACGCAGTATTTT.

Of note for this clone: It is likely a read error, because the conserved phenylalanine at the end of the CDR3 is missing. The gene calls are TRBV27 and TRBJ1-6; D may be TRBD1 (5 bases). This CDR3 region has 16 residues. V lost 6 bases and J lost 11, with 23 bases in between. Germline assignment: CDR1 MNHEY and CDR2 SMNVEV (reference sequence). DNA for the CDR3: TGTGCCAGCAGGAAAGAGAGATTAACTAGCAGGGCACCCCTCCACCTT. Its protein product is CASRKERLTSRAPLHL.

In its sample, this clone was seen once. This rearrangement joins TRBV2 to TRBJ2-7, with TRBD1 as a possible D gene (5 bases). Germline V CDR1 and CDR2: SNHLY, FYNNEI. Trimming stripped 2 bases from V and 3 bases from J, with 17 bases between. This CDR3 contains 16 residues. CDR3 DNA sequence: TGTGCCAGCAGTGAATCTGTGGGGCTAGACCTCTACGAGCAGTACTTC. This encodes CASSESVGLDLYEQYF.